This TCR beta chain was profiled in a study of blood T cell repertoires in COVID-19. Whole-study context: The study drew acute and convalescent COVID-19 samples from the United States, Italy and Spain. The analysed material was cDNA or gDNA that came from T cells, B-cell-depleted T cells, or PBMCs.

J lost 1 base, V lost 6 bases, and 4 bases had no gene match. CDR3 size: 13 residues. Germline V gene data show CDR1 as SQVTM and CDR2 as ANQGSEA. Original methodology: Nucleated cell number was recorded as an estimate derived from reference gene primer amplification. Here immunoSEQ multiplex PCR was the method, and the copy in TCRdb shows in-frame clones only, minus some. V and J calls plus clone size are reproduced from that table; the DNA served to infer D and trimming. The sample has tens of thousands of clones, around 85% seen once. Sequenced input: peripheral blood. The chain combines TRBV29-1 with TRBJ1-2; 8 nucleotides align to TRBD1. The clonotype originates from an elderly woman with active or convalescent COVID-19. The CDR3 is CSVGQENNYGYTF. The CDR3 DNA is TGCAGCGTGGGACAGGAAAATAACTATGGCTACACCTTC.